Below are 7 T cell receptor beta chains sequenced from a single sample in a study of blood T cell repertoires in COVID-19. The data were produced by immunoSEQ multiplex PCR, yet TCRdb's version contains in-frame clones alone and is incomplete. The sample has about 190,000 clones; 75% to 90% are singletons. Sequences were obtained from peripheral blood. Receptor source: a man aged 25-40 years with acute or convalescent COVID-19.

This sequence joins TRBV7-6 and TRBJ2-3; TRBD2 agrees at 8 bases. This CDR3 contains 18 residues. CDR1 and CDR2 from the germline V gene are SGHVS and FNYEAQ. Losses at the gene ends were 1 base for V and 2 bases for J; bases not matched to a gene: 11. Here the CDR3 reads CASSLVSTSGGFTDTQYF. The CDR3 bases are TGTGCCAGCAGCTTAGTGTCCACAAGCGGGGGATTCACAGATACGCAGTATTTT.

V is TRBV30 and J is TRBJ2-7; 9 positions agree with TRBD1. This CDR3 contains 14 residues. V shed 0 bases and J 5 bases; nucleotides not matched to a gene: 5. CDR1 is GTSNPN, CDR2 SVGIG, per germline (reference sequence). The CDR3 region has the DNA TGTGCCTGGAGTGTCGGGACAGGGCTCGACGAGCAGTACTTC. It encodes CAWSVGTGLDEQYF.

V gene TRBV19 combines with J gene TRBJ1-5; the D is unclear. The CDR3 loop spans 14 amino acids. The V and J ends lost 2 bases and 3 bases respectively, with 8 bases between them. In germline, CDR1 is LNHDA, CDR2 SQIVND (reference sequence). The CDR3 DNA reads TGTGCCAGTAGTATACTGCGTATCAATCAGCCCCAGCATTTT. Protein: CASSILRINQPQHF.

V usage is TRBV28 and J usage is TRBJ2-7; D is perhaps TRBD2 (6 bases). Between the trimmed V and J ends, which lost 11 bases and 6 bases, there was a span of 20 bases. The CDR3 runs to 13 residues. Germline V gene sequence: CDR1 MDHEN, CDR2 SYDVKM. CDR3 nucleotide sequence: TGTGCCCTGGAGGGGTCACCTCCTAGCGAGCAGTACTTC. Its translation: CALEGSPPSEQYF.

This clone was observed a few times. V is TRBV7-2 and J is TRBJ1-6; possible D gene TRBD1, 5 bases. This CDR3 region has 14 residues. V lost 3 bases, J lost 5 bases, and 8 bases lay in between. Germline lookup yields CDR1 SGHTA and CDR2 FQGNSA. The CDR3 region is CASSFGQNNSPLHF. The CDR3 bases are TGTGCCAGCAGCTTCGGACAAAATAATTCACCCCTCCACTTT.

The chain is built from TRBV9 and TRBJ2-1; 9 bases match TRBD1. V lost 3 bases to trimming and J lost 2 bases; unmatched junction nucleotides: 3. This CDR3 region has 15 residues. Germline CDR1 SGDLS, CDR2 YYNGEE. The CDR3 is CASSAGQGPYNEQFF. In DNA form, the CDR3 reads TGTGCCAGCAGCGCGGGACAGGGTCCCTACAATGAGCAGTTCTTC.

The J gene is TRBJ2-7, the V gene TRBV12-3 or TRBV12-4; D is perhaps TRBD1 (6 bases). The V end was cut by 4 bases, the J end by 0 bases, with 7 bases between. The CDR3 sequence is 13 residues long. The CDR3 nucleotides are TGTGCCAGCAGTTCGGACAGCTCCTACGAGCAGTACTTC. It codes for CASSSDSSYEQYF.